The T cell receptor beta chain under discussion was sequenced for a study of breast tumors, draining lymph nodes, adjacent tissues. TCRdb reprocessed the multiplex PCR reads with MiXCR, giving one entry per CDR3 protein. Here the sample spans about 110,000 distinct CDR3 sequences, roughly 29% being singletons. Points on this clonotype: The junction differs from germline at one of its ends, possibly a read error.

The germline V gene encodes CDR1 SGHDN and CDR2 FVKESK. The CDR3 loop spans 15 amino acids. The lymph nodes were axillary draining lymph nodes from breast cancer patients. Sequenced material: axillary lymph node tissue. The TCR comes from a female donor with breast cancer. Some clones in this sample may be carry-over from other donors' samples. The chain is built from TRBV14 and TRBJ2-7; TRBD1 aligns across 7 bases. The CDR3 DNA reads as TGTGCCAGCAGCCAAAGGACAGGATCGCCCTACGAGCCGTACTTC. Protein sequence: CASSQRTGSPYEPYF. Using reference TRBV14 and TRBJ2-7 for the parts outside the CDR3, the full variable domain is EAGVTQFPSHSVIEKGQTVTLRCDPISGHDNLYWYRRVMGKEIKFLLHFVKESKQDESGMPNNRFLAERTGGTYSTLKVQPAELEDSGVYFCASSQRTGSPYEPYFGPGTRLTVT.